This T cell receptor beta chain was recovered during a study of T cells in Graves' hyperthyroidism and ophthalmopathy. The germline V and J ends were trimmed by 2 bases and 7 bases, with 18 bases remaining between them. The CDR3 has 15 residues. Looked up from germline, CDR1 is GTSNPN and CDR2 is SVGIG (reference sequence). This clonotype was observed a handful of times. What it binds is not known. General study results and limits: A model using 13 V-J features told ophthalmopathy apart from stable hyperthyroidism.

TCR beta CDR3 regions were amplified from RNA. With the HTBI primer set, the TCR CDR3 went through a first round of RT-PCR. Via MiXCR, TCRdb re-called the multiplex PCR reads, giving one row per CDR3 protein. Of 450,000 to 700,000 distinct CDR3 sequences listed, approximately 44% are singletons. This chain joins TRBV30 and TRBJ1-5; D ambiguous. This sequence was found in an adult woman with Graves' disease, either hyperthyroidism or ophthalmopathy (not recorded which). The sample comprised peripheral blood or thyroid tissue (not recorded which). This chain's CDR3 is CAWSPPVGGRQPQHF. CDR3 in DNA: TGTGCCTGGAGTCCACCCGTTGGAGGGAGACAGCCCCAGCATTTT.